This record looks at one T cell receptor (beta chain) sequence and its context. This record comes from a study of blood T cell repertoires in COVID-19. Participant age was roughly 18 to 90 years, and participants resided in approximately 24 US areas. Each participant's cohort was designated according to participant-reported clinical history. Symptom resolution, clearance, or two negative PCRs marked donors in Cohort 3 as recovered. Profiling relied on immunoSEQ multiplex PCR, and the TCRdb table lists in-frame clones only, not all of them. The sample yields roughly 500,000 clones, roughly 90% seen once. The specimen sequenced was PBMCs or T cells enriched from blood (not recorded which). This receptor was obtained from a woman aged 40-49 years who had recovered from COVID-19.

CDR3 sequence: CASSLGGYDTEAFF. DNA of the CDR3: TGCGCCAGCAGCTTGGGAGGGTACGACACTGAAGCTTTCTTT. The chain links TRBV5-1 to TRBJ1-1; D not certain. V was trimmed by 0 bases and J by 3 bases, leaving 9 bases between them. The CDR3 runs to 14 residues. Germline V gene lookup returns CDR1 SGHRS and CDR2 YFSETQ.